A single sample gave rise to the 7 T cell receptor beta chains below, sequenced in a study of blood T cell repertoires in COVID-19 (dated by TCRdb to about 2020). Libraries were prepared through the immunoSEQ multiplex PCR assay. TCRdb obtained this table from immuneACCESS and retained in-frame rearrangements with V and J assigned. These tables miss some clones; where compared with another copy, unresolved V genes account for less than half of the shortfall, and the remainder is unexplained. The table for this sample lists around 180,000 clones; about 85% of them were counted only once. The ten largest account for under 3% of the sample. The sample comprised peripheral blood. The receptors derive from a woman younger than 45 with active or convalescent COVID-19.

J is TRBJ2-5 and V is TRBV7-9, with 7 nucleotides matching TRBD1. CDR1 and CDR2 from the germline V gene are SEHNR and FQNEAQ (reference sequence). After removal of 4 bases from V and 4 bases from J, the junction contained 9 bases not matched to a gene. The CDR3 is 15 amino acids. DNA for the CDR3: TGTGCCAGCAGCTATACAGGGGTTTCATTAGAGACCCAGTACTTC. Protein sequence: CASSYTGVSLETQYF.

The V call is TRBV11-3, the J call TRBJ2-1; TRBD2 agrees at 7 bases. The CDR3 runs to 15 residues. Germline V gene lookup returns CDR1 SGHNT and CDR2 YENEEA. The trim removed 5 bases at V and 4 bases at J, leaving 8 bases unmatched. DNA of the CDR3: TGTGCCAGCAGCCCACTAGCGAGTATATACAATGAGCAGTTCTTC. This encodes CASSPLASIYNEQFF.

J is TRBJ2-4 and V is TRBV7-2, with 9 nucleotides matching TRBD1. V lost 4 bases and J lost 8; bases outside the gene matches: 3. Germline V gives CDR1 SGHTA, CDR2 FQGNSA. CDR3 length: 13 residues. The CDR3 region is CASSSDRGDIQYF. The CDR3 nucleotides read TGTGCCAGCAGCTCAGACAGGGGGGACATTCAGTACTTC.

The chain combines TRBV11-3 with TRBJ2-1; 9 positions agree with TRBD1. There are 13 residues in the CDR3. Trimming removed 10 bases from V and 4 bases from J; junction bases left unmatched: 5. The germline V gene encodes CDR1 SGHNT and CDR2 YENEEA. Written as DNA, the CDR3 is TGTGCCATACGGGACAGGGAATACAATGAGCAGTTCTTC. Its protein is CAIRDREYNEQFF. Full variable domain (outside the CDR3, taken from reference TRBV11-3 and TRBJ2-1): EAGVVQSPRYKIIEKKQPVAFWCNPISGHNTLYWYLQNLGQGPELLIRYENEEAVDDSQLPKDRFSAERLKGVDSTLKIQPAELGDSAVYLCAIRDREYNEQFFGPGTRLTVL.

The chain carries TRBV23-1 and TRBJ2-3, with 8 bases lining up with TRBD1. TRBV23-1 is reported as an ORF; its role is uncertain. CDR3 length equals 16 residues. V shed 7 bases, J shed 4 bases, and the junction held 13 bases outside the gene matches. The chain's CDR3 is CASTTPADREADTQYF. For the CDR3, the DNA is TGCGCCAGCACCACGCCCGCGGACAGGGAGGCAGATACGCAGTATTTT.

The chain employs TRBV19 and TRBJ2-2; perhaps TRBD2 as D (5 bases). The CDR3 spans 13 residues. CDR1 and CDR2 (germline): LNHDA, SQIVND (reference sequence). V lost 6 bases, J lost 8 bases, and 13 bases lay in between. The CDR3 loop is CASRAPRGGELFF. The DNA of the CDR3 is TGTGCCAGTAGGGCCCCCCGGGGTGGGGAGCTGTTTTTT.

The chain is built from TRBV18 and TRBJ1-2; 9 bases fit TRBD1. CDR3 length equals 14 residues. Per the germline V gene, CDR1 is KGHSH and CDR2 is LQKENI. The V gene end was trimmed by 4 bases and the J gene end by 6 bases; junction bases not matched to a gene: 6. For the CDR3, the DNA is TGTGCCAGCTCACGGGACAGGGCGCTTGATGGCTACACCTTC. Translating it yields CASSRDRALDGYTF.